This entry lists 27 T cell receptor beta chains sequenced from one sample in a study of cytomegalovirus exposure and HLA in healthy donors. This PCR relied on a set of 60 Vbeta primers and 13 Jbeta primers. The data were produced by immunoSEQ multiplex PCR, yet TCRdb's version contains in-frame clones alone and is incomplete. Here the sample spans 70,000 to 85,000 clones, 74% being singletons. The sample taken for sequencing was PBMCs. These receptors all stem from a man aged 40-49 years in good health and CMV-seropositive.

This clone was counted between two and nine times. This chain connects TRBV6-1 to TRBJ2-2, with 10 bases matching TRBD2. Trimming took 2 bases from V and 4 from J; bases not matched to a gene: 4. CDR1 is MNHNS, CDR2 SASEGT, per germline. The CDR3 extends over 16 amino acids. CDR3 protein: CASSETASGSTGELFF. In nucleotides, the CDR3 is TGTGCCAGCAGTGAAACGGCTAGCGGGAGCACCGGGGAGCTGTTTTTT.

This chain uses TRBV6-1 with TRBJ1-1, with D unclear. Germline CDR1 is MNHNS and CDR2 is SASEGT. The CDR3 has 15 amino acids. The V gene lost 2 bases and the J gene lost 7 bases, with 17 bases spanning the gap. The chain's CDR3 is CASSESDQWNGEAFF. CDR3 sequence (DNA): TGTGCCAGCAGTGAAAGCGACCAGTGGAACGGTGAAGCTTTCTTT.

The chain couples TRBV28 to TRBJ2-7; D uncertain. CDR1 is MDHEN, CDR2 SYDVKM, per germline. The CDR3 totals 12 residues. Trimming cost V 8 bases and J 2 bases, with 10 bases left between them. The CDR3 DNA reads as TGTGCCAGCGCGGAGACGGCCTACGAGCAGTACTTC. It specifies CASAETAYEQYF.

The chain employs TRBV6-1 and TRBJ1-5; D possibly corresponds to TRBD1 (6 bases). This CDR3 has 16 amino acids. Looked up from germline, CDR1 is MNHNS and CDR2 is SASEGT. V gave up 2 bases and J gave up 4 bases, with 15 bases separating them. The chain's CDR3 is CASSEPAGARNQPQHF. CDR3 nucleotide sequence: TGTGCCAGCAGTGAACCAGCAGGGGCAAGGAATCAGCCCCAGCATTTT.

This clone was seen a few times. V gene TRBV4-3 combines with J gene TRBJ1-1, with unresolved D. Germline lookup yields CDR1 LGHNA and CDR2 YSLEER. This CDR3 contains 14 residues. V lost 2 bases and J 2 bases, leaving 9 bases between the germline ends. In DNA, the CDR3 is TGCGCCAGCAGCCAAACCATCACTAACACTGAAGCTTTCTTT. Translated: CASSQTITNTEAFF.

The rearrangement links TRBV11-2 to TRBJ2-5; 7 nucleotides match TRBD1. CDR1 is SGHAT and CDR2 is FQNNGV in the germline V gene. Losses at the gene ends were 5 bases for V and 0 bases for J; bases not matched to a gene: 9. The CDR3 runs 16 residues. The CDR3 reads CASSGLGTEYQETQYF. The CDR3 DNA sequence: TGTGCCAGCAGCGGCCTCGGGACAGAGTACCAAGAGACCCAGTACTTC.

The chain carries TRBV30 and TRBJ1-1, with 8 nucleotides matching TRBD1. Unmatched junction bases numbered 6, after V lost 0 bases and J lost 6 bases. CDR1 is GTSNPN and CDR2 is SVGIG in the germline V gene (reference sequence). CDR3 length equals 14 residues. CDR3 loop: CAWSVPGQVPEAFF. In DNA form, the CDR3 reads TGTGCCTGGAGTGTCCCGGGACAGGTCCCTGAAGCTTTCTTT.

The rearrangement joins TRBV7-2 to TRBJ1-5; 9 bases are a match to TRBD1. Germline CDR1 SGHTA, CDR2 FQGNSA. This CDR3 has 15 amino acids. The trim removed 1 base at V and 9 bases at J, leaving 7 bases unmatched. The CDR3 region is CASSLERTGVWPQHF. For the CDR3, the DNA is TGTGCCAGCAGCTTAGAAAGGACAGGGGTTTGGCCCCAGCATTTT.

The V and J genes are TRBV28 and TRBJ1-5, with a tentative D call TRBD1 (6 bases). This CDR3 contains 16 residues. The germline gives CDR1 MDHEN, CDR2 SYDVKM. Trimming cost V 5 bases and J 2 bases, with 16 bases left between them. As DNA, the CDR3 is TGTGCCAGCAGTGTAACAGGGAATCGGGGCAATCAGCCCCAGCATTTT. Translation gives CASSVTGNRGNQPQHF.

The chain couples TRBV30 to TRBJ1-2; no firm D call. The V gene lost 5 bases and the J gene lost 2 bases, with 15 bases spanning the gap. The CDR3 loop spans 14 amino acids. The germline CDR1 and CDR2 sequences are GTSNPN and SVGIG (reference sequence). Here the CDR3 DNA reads TGTGCCTGGGACTGGAGTCCTCGGAACTATGGCTACACCTTC. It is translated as CAWDWSPRNYGYTF.

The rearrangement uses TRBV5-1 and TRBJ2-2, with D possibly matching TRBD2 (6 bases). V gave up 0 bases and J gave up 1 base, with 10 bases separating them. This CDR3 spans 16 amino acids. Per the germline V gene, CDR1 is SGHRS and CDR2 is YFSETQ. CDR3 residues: CASSLDSGGNTGELFF. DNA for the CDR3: TGCGCCAGCAGCTTGGATAGCGGAGGGAACACCGGGGAGCTGTTTTTT.

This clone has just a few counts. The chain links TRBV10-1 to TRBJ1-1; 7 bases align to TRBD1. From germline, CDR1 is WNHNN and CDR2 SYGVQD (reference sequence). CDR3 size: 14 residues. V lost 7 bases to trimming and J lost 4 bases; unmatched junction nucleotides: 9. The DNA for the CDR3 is TGCGCCAGCACCCAAAACAGGGGATCCACTGAAGCTTTCTTT. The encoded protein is CASTQNRGSTEAFF.

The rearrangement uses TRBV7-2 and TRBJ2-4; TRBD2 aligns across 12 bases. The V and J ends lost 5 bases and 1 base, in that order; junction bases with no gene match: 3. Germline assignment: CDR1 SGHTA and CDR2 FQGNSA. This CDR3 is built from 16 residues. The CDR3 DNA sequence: TGTGCCAGCAGCCCTACTAGCGGGGGGGCCAAAAACATTCAGTACTTC. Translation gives CASSPTSGGAKNIQYF.

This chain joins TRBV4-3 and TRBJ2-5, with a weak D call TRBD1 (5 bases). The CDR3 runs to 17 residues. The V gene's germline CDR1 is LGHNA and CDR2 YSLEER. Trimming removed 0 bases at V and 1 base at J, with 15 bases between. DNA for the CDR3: TGCGCCAGCAGCCAAGATTGGGGCCCAGAACTCCAAGAGACCCAGTACTTC. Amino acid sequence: CASSQDWGPELQETQYF.

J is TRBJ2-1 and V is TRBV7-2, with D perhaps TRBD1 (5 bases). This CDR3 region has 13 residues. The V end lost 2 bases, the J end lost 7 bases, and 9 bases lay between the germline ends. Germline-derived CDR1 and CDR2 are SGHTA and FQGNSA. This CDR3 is CASSLRAGNEQFF. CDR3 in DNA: TGTGCCAGCAGCTTAAGGGCAGGGAATGAGCAGTTCTTC.

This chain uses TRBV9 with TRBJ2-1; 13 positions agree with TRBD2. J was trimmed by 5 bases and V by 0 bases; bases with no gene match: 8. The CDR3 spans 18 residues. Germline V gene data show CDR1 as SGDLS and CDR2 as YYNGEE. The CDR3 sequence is CASSVEGTSGNWDNEQFF. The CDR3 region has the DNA TGTGCCAGCAGCGTAGAAGGGACTAGCGGGAATTGGGACAATGAGCAGTTCTTC.

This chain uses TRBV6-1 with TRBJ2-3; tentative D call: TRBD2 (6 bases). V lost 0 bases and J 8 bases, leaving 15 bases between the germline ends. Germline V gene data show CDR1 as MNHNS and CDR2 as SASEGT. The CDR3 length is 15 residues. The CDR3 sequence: CASSEAGLVGGTQYF. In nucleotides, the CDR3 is TGTGCCAGCAGTGAAGCGGGACTCGTAGGAGGTACGCAGTATTTT.

The CDR3: CASSPVPNGDTQYF. As DNA, the CDR3 is TGTGCCAGCAGCCCGGTCCCCAACGGAGATACGCAGTATTTT. This chain joins TRBV7-2 and TRBJ2-3; D remains ambiguous. The CDR3 consists of 14 residues. Trimming shortened V by 5 bases and J by 5 bases, and 14 bases separated the two germline ends. From germline, CDR1 is SGHTA and CDR2 FQGNSA.

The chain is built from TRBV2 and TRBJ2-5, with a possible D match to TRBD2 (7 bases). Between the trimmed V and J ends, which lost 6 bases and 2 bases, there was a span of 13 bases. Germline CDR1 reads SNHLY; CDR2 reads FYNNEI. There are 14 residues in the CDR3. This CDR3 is CASRGGPVQETQYF. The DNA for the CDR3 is TGTGCCAGCAGGGGGGGGCCCGTTCAAGAGACCCAGTACTTC.

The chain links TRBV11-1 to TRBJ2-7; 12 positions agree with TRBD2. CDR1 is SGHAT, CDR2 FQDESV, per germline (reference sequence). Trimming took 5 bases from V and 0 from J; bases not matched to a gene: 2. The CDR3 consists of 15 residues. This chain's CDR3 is CASSGLAGSSYEQYF. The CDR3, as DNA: TGTGCCAGCAGCGGACTAGCGGGGTCCTCCTACGAGCAGTACTTC.

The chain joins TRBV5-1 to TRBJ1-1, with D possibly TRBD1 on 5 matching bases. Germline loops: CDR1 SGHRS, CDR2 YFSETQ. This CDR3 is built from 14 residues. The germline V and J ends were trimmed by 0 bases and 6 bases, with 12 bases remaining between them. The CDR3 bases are TGCGCCAGCAGCTTGGGGGACGGAGGGGCTGAAGCTTTCTTT. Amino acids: CASSLGDGGAEAFF.

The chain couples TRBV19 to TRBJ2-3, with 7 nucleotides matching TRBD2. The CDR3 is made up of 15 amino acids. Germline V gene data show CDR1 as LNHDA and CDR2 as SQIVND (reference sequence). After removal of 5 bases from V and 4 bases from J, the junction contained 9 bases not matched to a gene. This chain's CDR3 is CASSLSGMGADTQYF. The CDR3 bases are TGTGCCAGTAGTTTGAGCGGGATGGGCGCAGATACGCAGTATTTT.

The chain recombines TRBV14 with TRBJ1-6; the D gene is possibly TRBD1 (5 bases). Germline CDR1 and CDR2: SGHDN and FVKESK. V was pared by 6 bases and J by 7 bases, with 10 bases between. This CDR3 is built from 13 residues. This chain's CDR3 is CASRFQGNSPLHF. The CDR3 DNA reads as TGTGCCAGCAGGTTCCAGGGAAATTCACCCCTCCACTTT.

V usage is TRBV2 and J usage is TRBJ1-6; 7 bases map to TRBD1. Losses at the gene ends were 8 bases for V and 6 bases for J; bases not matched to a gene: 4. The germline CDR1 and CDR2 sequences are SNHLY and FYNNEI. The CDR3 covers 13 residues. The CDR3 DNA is TGTGCCAGCTTCCCAGGGGGTAATTCACCCCTCCACTTT. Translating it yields CASFPGGNSPLHF.

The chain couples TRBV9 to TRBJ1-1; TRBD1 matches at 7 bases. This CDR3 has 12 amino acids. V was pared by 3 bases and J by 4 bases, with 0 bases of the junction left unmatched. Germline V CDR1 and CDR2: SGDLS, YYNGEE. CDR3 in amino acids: CASSAGGTEAFF. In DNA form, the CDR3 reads TGTGCCAGCAGCGCAGGGGGCACTGAAGCTTTCTTT.

The CDR3 here is CASSLRGSGEQFF. In nucleotides, the CDR3 is TGTGCCAGCAGTCTCCGGGGTAGCGGTGAGCAGTTCTTC. The chain combines TRBV27 with TRBJ2-1; D may be TRBD2 (6 bases). This CDR3 is built from 13 residues. CDR1 is MNHEY and CDR2 is SMNVEV in the germline V gene (reference sequence). V was trimmed by 5 bases and J by 9 bases, leaving 14 bases between them.

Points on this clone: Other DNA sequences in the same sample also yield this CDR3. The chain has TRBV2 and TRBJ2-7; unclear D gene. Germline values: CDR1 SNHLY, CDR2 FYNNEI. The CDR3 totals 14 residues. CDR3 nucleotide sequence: TGTGCTTTTTTCAAACAGAAGACGGCATACGAGCAGTACTTC. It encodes CAFFKQKTAYEQYF.